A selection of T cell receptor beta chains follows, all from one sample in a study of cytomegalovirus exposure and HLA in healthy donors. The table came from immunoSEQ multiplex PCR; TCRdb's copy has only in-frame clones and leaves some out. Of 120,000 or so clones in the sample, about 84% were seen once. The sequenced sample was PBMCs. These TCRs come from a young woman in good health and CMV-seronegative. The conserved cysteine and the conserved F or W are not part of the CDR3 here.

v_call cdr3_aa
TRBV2 ASSLQGARAGNTIY
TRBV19 ASSGTDRPAGEQF
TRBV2 ASNPPDRGNEKLF
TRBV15 ATSLIAGGPDEQF
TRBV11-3 ASSRVVSYEQY
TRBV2 ASSQRLAGISNQETQY
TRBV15 ATSYSTGGNEAF
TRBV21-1 ASISTGTGFNEAPRGELF
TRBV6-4 ASSEAAGNTGELF
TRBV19 ASSNPSTGILGEQY
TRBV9 ASNREGGRTDTQY
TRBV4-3 ASSHVRDRGHYGYT
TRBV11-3 ASSLASGVYQETQY
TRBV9 ASSGRLAGGFTDTQY
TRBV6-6 ASSYGQGTSPLH
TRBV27 ASNWGGSPQETQY
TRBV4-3 ASSSDRGGSNQPQH
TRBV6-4 ASSDSKAWVGQGSSEQF
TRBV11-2 ASSFLGGRMTDTQY
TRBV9 ASSGGGNTIY
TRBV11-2 ASSPGGLNEQF
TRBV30 AWSVPGGYT
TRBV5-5 ASSPQLAGETDTQY
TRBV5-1 ASSSLGLPSQSGANVLT
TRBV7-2 ASSLLASGGSTDTQY
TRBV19 ASREAGGPNTGELF
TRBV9 ASTTAGGNEQF
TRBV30 AWSGQRETQY
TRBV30 AWRGTYYGYT
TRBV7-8 ASRSEYDNEQF
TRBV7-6 ASSPGTGPNYGYT
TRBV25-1 ASSGSQGLSSGANVLT
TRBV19 ASTRGEPGSAIY
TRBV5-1 ASSPPKTGGIVDEQF
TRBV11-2 ASSLGQGTPEQY
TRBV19 ASSIPSPTGELF
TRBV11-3 ASSLVPGGRSWEQY
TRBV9 ASSERGAGANVLT
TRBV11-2 ASSSPKNTEAF
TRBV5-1 ASSFTGYGNTIY
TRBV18 ASTETGLTGYEQY
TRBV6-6 ASSPDSRYGYT
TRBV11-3 ASSPGPRAVGKAF
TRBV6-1 ASSPRGQIWDYT
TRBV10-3 AISDQGKDTQY
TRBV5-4 ASSFDRAGYNEQF
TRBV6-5 ASSWGLADNNEQF
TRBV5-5 ASSHTRDRGKAGYT
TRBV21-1 ASSTARRFNNQPQH
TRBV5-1 ASSASGTSGGLGEQY
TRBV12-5 ASGDRDRKTQY
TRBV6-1 ASSELNLALVGTDTQY
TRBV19 ASSDRGHLNTEAF
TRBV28 ASSFSVSGGQETQY
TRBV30 AWIKETSGGQETQY
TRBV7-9 ASSQNTGGAVEKLF
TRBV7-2 ASSSRRGGARETQY
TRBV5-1 ASSLGGVYEQY
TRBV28 ASTPSQGTFKGQF